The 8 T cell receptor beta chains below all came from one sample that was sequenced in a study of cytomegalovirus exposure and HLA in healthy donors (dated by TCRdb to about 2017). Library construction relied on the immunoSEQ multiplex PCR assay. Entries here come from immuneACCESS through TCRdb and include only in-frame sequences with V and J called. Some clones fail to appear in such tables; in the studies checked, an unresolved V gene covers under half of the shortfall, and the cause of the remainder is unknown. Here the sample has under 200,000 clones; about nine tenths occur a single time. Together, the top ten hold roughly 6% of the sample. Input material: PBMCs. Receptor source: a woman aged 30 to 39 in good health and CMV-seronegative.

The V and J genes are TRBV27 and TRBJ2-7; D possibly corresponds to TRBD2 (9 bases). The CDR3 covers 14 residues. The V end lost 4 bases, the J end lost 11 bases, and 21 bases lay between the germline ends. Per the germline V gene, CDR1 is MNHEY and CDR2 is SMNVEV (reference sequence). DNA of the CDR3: TGTGCCAGCAGTTCCCTTGCGGGAGGGACAGGCGAGTACTTC. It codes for CASSSLAGGTGEYF.

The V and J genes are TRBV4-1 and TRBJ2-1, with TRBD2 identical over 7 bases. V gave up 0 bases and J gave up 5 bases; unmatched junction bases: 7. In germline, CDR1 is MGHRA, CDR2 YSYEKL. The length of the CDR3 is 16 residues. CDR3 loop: CASSQELGRVNNEQFF. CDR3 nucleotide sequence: TGCGCCAGCAGCCAAGAGTTAGGGAGGGTCAACAATGAGCAGTTCTTC.

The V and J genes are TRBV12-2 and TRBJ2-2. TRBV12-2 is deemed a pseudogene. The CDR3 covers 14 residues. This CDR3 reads CASRLFLGPGELFF. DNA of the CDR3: TGTGCAAGTCGCTTATTTCTGGGTCCCGGGGAGCTGTTTTTT.

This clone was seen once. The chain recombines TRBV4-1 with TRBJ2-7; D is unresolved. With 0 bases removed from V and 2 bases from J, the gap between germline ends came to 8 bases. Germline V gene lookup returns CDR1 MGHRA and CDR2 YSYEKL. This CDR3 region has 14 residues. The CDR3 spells CASSQDLATYEQYF. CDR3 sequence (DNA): TGCGCCAGCAGCCAAGATTTGGCAACCTACGAGCAGTACTTC.

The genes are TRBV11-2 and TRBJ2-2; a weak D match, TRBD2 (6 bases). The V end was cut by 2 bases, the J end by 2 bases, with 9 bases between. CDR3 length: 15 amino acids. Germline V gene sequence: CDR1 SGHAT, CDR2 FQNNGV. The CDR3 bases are TGTGCCAGCAGCTTATCGGGACTCAACACCGGGGAGCTGTTTTTT. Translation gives CASSLSGLNTGELFF.

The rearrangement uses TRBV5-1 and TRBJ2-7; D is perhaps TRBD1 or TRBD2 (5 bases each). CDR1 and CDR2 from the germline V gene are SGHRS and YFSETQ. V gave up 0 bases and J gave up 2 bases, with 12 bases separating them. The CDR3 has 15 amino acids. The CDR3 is CASSLGGTAAYEQYF. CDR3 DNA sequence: TGCGCCAGCAGCTTGGGAGGGACGGCAGCCTACGAGCAGTACTTC.

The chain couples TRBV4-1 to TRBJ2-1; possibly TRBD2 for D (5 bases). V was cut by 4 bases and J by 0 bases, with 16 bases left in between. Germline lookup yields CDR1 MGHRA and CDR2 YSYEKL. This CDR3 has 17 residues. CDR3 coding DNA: TGCGCCAGCAGCCTGAGCCAGGACTTGAGCTCCTACAATGAGCAGTTCTTC. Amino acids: CASSLSQDLSSYNEQFF.

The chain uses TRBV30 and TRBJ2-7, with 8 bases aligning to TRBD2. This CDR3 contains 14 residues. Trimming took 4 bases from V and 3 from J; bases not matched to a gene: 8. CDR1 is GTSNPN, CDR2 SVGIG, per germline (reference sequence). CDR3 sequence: CAWNHLAGYYEQYF. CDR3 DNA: TGTGCCTGGAATCATCTAGCGGGCTACTACGAGCAGTACTTC.